This T cell receptor beta chain was sequenced during a study of blood T cell repertoires in COVID-19. Overall study: COVID-19 samples, acute and convalescent, were from the United States, Italy and Spain.

CDR1 and CDR2 (germline): SGHTA, FQGTGA. CDR3 length equals 14 residues. Trimming cost V 5 bases and J 7 bases, with 15 bases left between them. Per the study methods: Quantification of nucleated cells was approximated via reference gene primer amplification. This table comes from immunoSEQ multiplex PCR, and its TCRdb copy is limited to in-frame clones, with some not included. Clone size and V and J calls were adopted from that table, with D and trimming inferred from the DNA. The sample gives a few hundred thousand clones, 84% of which show up once; approximately 9% is in the top ten. The sample was peripheral blood. The gene calls are TRBV7-3 and TRBJ2-1; D is possibly TRBD1 (5 bases). The TCR comes from a human donor in a cohort sampled during active COVID-19. As DNA, the CDR3 is TGTGCCAGCAGCCCCGGTACAGGAATTAATGAGCAGTTCTTC. Protein: CASSPGTGINEQFF.